These T cell receptor beta chains were read from a single sample in a study of blood T cell repertoires in COVID-19. The repertoire was sequenced with immunoSEQ multiplex PCR; TCRdb's copy has only in-frame clones and lacks some. The repertoire consists of over 85,000 clones, with approximately 84% occurring once and the leading ten covering around 4%. The sample taken for sequencing was peripheral blood. All receptors come from a human donor in a cohort sampled during active COVID-19. Both conserved end residues are part of each CDR3. Each record gives: D gene, clone size, V gene, J gene, CDR3 DNA, CDR3 protein. The D gene is left open where the match is weak. Size values are once, few and many counts, or a class for expanded clones, and some rows have none.

d_call: -; clone_size: few; v_call: TRBV7-2; j_call: TRBJ1-2; cdr3_nt: TGTGCCAGCAAAACGGGTTGGGGGGCTAACTATGGCTACACCTTC; cdr3_aa: CASKTGWGANYGYTF
d_call: -; clone_size: -; v_call: TRBV7-2; j_call: TRBJ2-3; cdr3_nt: TGTGCCAGCAGCGTAACCAGGGTAGTAGCAGATACGCAGTATTTT; cdr3_aa: CASSVTRVVADTQYF
d_call: -; clone_size: -; v_call: TRBV7-8; j_call: TRBJ1-5; cdr3_nt: TGTGCCAGCAGCTTAGGAGCTGATAGCAATCAGCCCCAGCATTTT; cdr3_aa: CASSLGADSNQPQHF
d_call: -; clone_size: few; v_call: TRBV5-6; j_call: TRBJ1-2; cdr3_nt: TGTGCCAGCAGCTTGGCCCCGGACTATGGCTACACCTTC; cdr3_aa: CASSLAPDYGYTF
d_call: -; clone_size: -; v_call: TRBV5-6; j_call: TRBJ1-1; cdr3_nt: TGTGCCAGCAGCTGGACAGAGAACACTGAAGCTTTCTTT; cdr3_aa: CASSWTENTEAFF
d_call: TRBD2; clone_size: -; v_call: TRBV3-1/TRBV3-2; j_call: TRBJ2-1; cdr3_nt: TGTGCCAGCAGCCAGATACTAGCGGGGGGGCCCTACAATGAGCAGTTCTTC; cdr3_aa: CASSQILAGGPYNEQFF
d_call: -; clone_size: -; v_call: TRBV5-5; j_call: TRBJ2-1; cdr3_nt: TGTGCCAGCAGTCAGGTTCTCAGCTACAATGAGCAGTTCTTC; cdr3_aa: CASSQVLSYNEQFF
d_call: -; clone_size: -; v_call: TRBV4-1; j_call: TRBJ2-3; cdr3_nt: TGCGCCAGCAGCCAATTTGACAGAGGAAGGGCAGATACGCAGTATTTT; cdr3_aa: CASSQFDRGRADTQYF
d_call: TRBD1; clone_size: -; v_call: TRBV3-1/TRBV3-2; j_call: TRBJ1-1; cdr3_nt: TGTGCCAGCATGGGGACAGGGAGGTCTGAAGCTTTCTTT; cdr3_aa: CASMGTGRSEAFF
d_call: TRBD1; clone_size: -; v_call: TRBV12-5; j_call: TRBJ1-2; cdr3_nt: TGTGCTAGTGGTTTGGTATTGGTATCGACAGGGCTCGATGGCTACACCTTC; cdr3_aa: CASGLVLVSTGLDGYTF
d_call: -; clone_size: -; v_call: TRBV6-1; j_call: TRBJ1-5; cdr3_nt: TGTGCCAGCAGTGAACTCTCAATCAGTCTCCAGCATTTT; cdr3_aa: CASSELSISLQHF
d_call: TRBD1; clone_size: -; v_call: TRBV11-2; j_call: TRBJ1-3; cdr3_nt: TGTGCCAGCAGCTCACGACAGGGTTGGGCAAACACCATATATTTT; cdr3_aa: CASSSRQGWANTIYF